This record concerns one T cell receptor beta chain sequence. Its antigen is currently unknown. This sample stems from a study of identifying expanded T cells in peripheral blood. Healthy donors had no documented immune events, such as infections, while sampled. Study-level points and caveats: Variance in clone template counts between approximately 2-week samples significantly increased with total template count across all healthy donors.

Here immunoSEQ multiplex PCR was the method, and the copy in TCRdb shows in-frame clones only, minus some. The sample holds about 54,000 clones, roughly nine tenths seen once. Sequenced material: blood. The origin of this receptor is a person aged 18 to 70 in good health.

The DNA for the CDR3 is TGTGCCAGCAACCCGGGACAGTCTTACAATGAGCAGTTCTTC. This sequence encodes CASNPGQSYNEQFF. The rearrangement joins TRBV9 to TRBJ2-1; TRBD1 agrees at 7 bases. The length of the CDR3 is 14 residues. J was trimmed by 4 bases and V by 6 bases; bases with no gene match: 7. Germline V gene lookup returns CDR1 SGDLS and CDR2 YYNGEE. Looking up the rest from reference TRBV9 and TRBJ2-1 gives the full variable domain: DSGVTQTPKHLITATGQRVTLRCSPRSGDLSVYWYQQSLDQGLQFLIQYYNGEERAKGNILERFSAQQFPDLHSELNLSSLELGDSALYFCASNPGQSYNEQFFGPGTRLTVL.